Listed below are T cell receptor beta chains from one sample, sequenced in a study of identifying expanded T cells in peripheral blood. Produced via immunoSEQ multiplex PCR; TCRdb's table is partial and in-frame only. This sample has about 130,000 clones, with 86% found just once. Sample: blood. The source of these receptors is a person aged 18-70 years in good health. Each CDR3 is given with its conserved first and last residue. The D gene is left open where the match is weak. Size values are once, few and many counts, or a class for expanded clones, and some rows have none.

v_gene	d_gene	j_gene	abundance	CDR3nt	CDR3aa
TRBV5-4	TRBD2	TRBJ2-3	-	TGTGCCAGCAGCCCCGGGACTAGCGAAAGCACAGATACGCAGTATTTT	CASSPGTSESTDTQYF
TRBV28	TRBD1	TRBJ2-3	once	TGTGCCAGCAGTCCCGGGACAGGGGAAGATACGCAGTATTTT	CASSPGTGEDTQYF
TRBV6-5	-	TRBJ1-4	-	TGTGCCAGCAGACCGGGACAAAATGAAAAACTGTTTTTT	CASRPGQNEKLFF
TRBV6-5	TRBD1	TRBJ1-2	few	TGTGCCAGCAGACGACAGGGTAGAGATGGCTACACCTTC	CASRRQGRDGYTF
TRBV6-5	-	TRBJ2-7	once	TGTGCCAGCAGTCCCCGGGACAACGCCTACGAGCAGTACTTC	CASSPRDNAYEQYF
TRBV5-1	-	TRBJ1-4	once	TGCGCCAGCAGCTCCACAGGGATATCCAATGAAAAACTGTTTTTT	CASSSTGISNEKLFF
TRBV14	-	TRBJ1-3	-	TGTGCCAGCGACCCCGGACAGTCCAGTATCTCTGGAAACACCATATATTTT	CASDPGQSSISGNTIYF
TRBV7-8	-	TRBJ1-6	-	TGTGCCAGCAGCTTAGGTCAGCAAGGGAGCTCCTATAATTCACCCCTCCACTTT	CASSLGQQGSSYNSPLHF
TRBV7-2	-	TRBJ2-5	-	TGTGCCAGCAGTGCGACATGGGGGAGTGAGACCCAGTACTTC	CASSATWGSETQYF
TRBV6-4	TRBD1	TRBJ1-1	-	TGTGCCAGCAGTCAGACAGGGAGCGGAACTGAAGCTTTCTTT	CASSQTGSGTEAFF
TRBV6-1	TRBD2	TRBJ2-7	-	TGTGCCAGCAGTGGACTAGCGGGATCCTACGAGCAGTACTTC	CASSGLAGSYEQYF
TRBV4-2	-	TRBJ1-3	-	TGTGCCAGCAGCCAAGTAGGGGGTACTGGAAACACCATATATTTT	CASSQVGGTGNTIYF
TRBV7-6	-	TRBJ2-1	-	TGTGCCAGCAGCACTCACCCCCCTGAAGGGACCAATGAGCAGTTCTTC	CASSTHPPEGTNEQFF
TRBV27	TRBD2	TRBJ2-7	-	TGTGCCAGCAGTTTATCGCTAGCGGGAGGGCCCGACGAGCAGTACTTC	CASSLSLAGGPDEQYF
TRBV5-1	TRBD1	TRBJ2-5	-	TGCGCCAGCAGCGAGGGACAGCCGGGGACCCAGTACTTC	CASSEGQPGTQYF
TRBV2	-	TRBJ1-5	-	TGTGCCAGCAGTTACTTACCTAATCAGCCCCAGCATTTT	CASSYLPNQPQHF
TRBV6-5	-	TRBJ2-5	-	TGTGCCAGCGGGGACCAGCGCGAGACCCAGTACTTC	CASGDQRETQYF
TRBV9	-	TRBJ2-3	-	TGTGCCAGCAGCGTCGGGCCGAGCACAGATACGCAGTATTTT	CASSVGPSTDTQYF
TRBV11-2	-	TRBJ2-7	-	TGTGCCAGCAGCTTAGCCGGCTACGAGCAGTACTTC	CASSLAGYEQYF
TRBV7-8	-	TRBJ2-7	once	TGTGCCAGCAGCTTTTTGGACAGAGACTACGAGCAGTACTTC	CASSFLDRDYEQYF
TRBV13	-	TRBJ2-7	-	TGTGCCAGCAGCTCCTGGGGGTACGAGCAGTACTTC	CASSSWGYEQYF
TRBV14	-	TRBJ2-1	-	TGTGCCAGCAGTCAAGGGGTAGTGCATGAGCAGTTCTTC	CASSQGVVHEQFF
TRBV6-4	-	TRBJ2-6	-	TGTGCCAGCAGTGAGTCTGGGGCCAACGTCCTGACTTTC	CASSESGANVLTF
TRBV15	TRBD1	TRBJ1-2	-	TGTGCCACCATGAAGGGCGACAGGGCAAACTATGGCTACACCTTC	CATMKGDRANYGYTF
TRBV18	TRBD1	TRBJ2-2	-	TGTGCCAGCTCACGGGGACAGGGTGTGACCGGGGAGCTGTTTTTT	CASSRGQGVTGELFF
TRBV6-1	-	TRBJ2-7	few	TGTGCCACCCAAGGGGGGTACGAGCAGTACTTC	CATQGGYEQYF
TRBV6-4	TRBD1	TRBJ1-1	-	TGTGCGGGGCTGACAGGGGAAAGGAACACTGAAGCTTTCTTT	CAGLTGERNTEAFF
TRBV5-8	-	TRBJ2-3	-	TGTGCCAGCACCACAGACGGTCCCAGGGATACGCAGTATTTT	CASTTDGPRDTQYF
TRBV30	-	TRBJ1-2	-	TGTGCCTGGAGTATCCGGGGACTAGATGGCTACACCTTC	CAWSIRGLDGYTF
TRBV2	-	TRBJ1-2	-	TGTGCCAGCAGTGAACAGGGGTCTGGTGGCTACACCTTC	CASSEQGSGGYTF
TRBV12-5	-	TRBJ2-4	-	TGTGCTACCCCTTCGACCGCGGGTGGTGCCAAAAACATTCAGTACTTC	CATPSTAGGAKNIQYF
TRBV10-3	TRBD2	TRBJ2-1	-	TGTGCCATCAGTGGGGGGAGCCTAGCGGGGTCCTACAATGAGCAGTTCTTC	CAISGGSLAGSYNEQFF
TRBV19	-	TRBJ1-5	-	TGTGCCAGTACCCTATCAAGCCGGGGTCAGCCCCAGCATTTT	CASTLSSRGQPQHF
TRBV27	-	TRBJ1-5	-	TGTGCCAGCACCACTGGCTACAATCAGCCCCAGCATTTT	CASTTGYNQPQHF
TRBV2	-	TRBJ2-1	-	TGTGCCAGCAAAGGGTCGGAGGGGTACGAGCAGTTCTTC	CASKGSEGYEQFF
TRBV28	-	TRBJ2-5	-	TGTGCCAGCAGTCTAAAGGGGGAGACCCAGTACTTC	CASSLKGETQYF
TRBV2	-	TRBJ1-4	-	TGTGCCAGCAGTGACCTGGACAGTCATGAAAAACTGTTTTTT	CASSDLDSHEKLFF
TRBV7-6	-	TRBJ2-3	few	TGTGCCAGCAGCTTAGAGCCTGCGGCAGATACGCAGTATTTT	CASSLEPAADTQYF
TRBV4-1	-	TRBJ2-3	-	TGCGCCAGCAGCAGGAGGGGGGCGAGCACAGATACGCAGTATTTT	CASSRRGASTDTQYF
TRBV4-3	TRBD1	TRBJ2-2	-	TGCGCCAGCAGCCGGGACAGGACGAACACCGGGGAGCTGTTTTTT	CASSRDRTNTGELFF
TRBV6-4	TRBD2	TRBJ2-1	-	TGTGCCAGCAGTGACACGGAACTAGCGGGAGGAGGTGAGCAGTTCTTC	CASSDTELAGGGEQFF
TRBV10-3	-	TRBJ2-7	once	TGTGCCATCAGTGAGCAGGGAGCCTACGAGCAGTACTTC	CAISEQGAYEQYF
TRBV10-1	-	TRBJ1-2	-	TGCGCCAGCAGTGACCGGCCTAACTATGGCTACACCTTC	CASSDRPNYGYTF
TRBV5-1	TRBD2	TRBJ2-5	-	TGCGCCAGCAGCCCCGGGACTAGCGGGAGTTGGGAGACCCAGTACTTC	CASSPGTSGSWETQYF
TRBV5-1	TRBD2	TRBJ2-7	-	TGCGCCAGCAGCTTGATCGGTCTAGCGGGAGTTGAGCAGTACTTC	CASSLIGLAGVEQYF
TRBV28	-	TRBJ2-5	-	TGTGCCAGCACACCCGGACGGGTGGAGACCCAGTACTTC	CASTPGRVETQYF
TRBV19	-	TRBJ2-2	-	TGTGCCAGTAAATCAGGACCGTTCACCGGGGAGCTGTTTTTT	CASKSGPFTGELFF
TRBV21-1	-	TRBJ2-7	once	TGTGCCAGCAGCGAGGGATTGTCGGGCGAGCAGTACTTC	CASSEGLSGEQYF
TRBV19	TRBD1	TRBJ2-7	-	TGTGCCAGTAGTAGGTCCGGGACAGGGGGGTACGAGCAGTACTTC	CASSRSGTGGYEQYF
TRBV7-2	-	TRBJ2-1	-	TGTGCCAGCAGTCCTAGACAGTTCCCAAACAATGAGCAGTTCTTC	CASSPRQFPNNEQFF
TRBV29-1	-	TRBJ1-1	-	TGCAGCGTTGAAAGGGAGAGCACTGAAGCTTTCTTT	CSVERESTEAFF
TRBV11-2	-	TRBJ2-1	-	TGTGCCAGCAGCTTAGTCGTGGAGACCTACAATGAGCAGTTCTTC	CASSLVVETYNEQFF
TRBV5-1	-	TRBJ2-7	-	TGCGCCAGCAGCTCCTCGGGGCCCGGCGAGCAGTACTTC	CASSSSGPGEQYF